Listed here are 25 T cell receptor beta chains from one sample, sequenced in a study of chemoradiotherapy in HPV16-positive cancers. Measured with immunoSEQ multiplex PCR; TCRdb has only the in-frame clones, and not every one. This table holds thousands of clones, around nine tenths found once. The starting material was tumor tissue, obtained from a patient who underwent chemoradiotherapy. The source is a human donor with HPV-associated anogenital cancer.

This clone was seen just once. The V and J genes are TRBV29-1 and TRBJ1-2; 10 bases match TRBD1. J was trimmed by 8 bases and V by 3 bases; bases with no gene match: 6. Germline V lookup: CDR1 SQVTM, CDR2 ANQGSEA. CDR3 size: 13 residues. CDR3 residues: CSVEGGTGDGYTF. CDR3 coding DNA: TGCAGCGTTGAGGGGGGGACAGGGGACGGCTACACCTTC.

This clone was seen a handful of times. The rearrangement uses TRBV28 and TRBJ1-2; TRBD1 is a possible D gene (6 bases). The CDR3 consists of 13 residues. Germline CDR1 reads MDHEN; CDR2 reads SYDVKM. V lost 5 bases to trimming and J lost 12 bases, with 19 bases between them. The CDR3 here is CASSMDSRITDTF. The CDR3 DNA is TGTGCCAGCAGTATGGACAGTCGTATTACGGACACCTTC.

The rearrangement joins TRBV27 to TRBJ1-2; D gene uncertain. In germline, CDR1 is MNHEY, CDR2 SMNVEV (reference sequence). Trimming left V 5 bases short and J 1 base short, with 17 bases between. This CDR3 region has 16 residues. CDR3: CASSGAHDRDNYGYTF. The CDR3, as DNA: TGTGCCAGCAGTGGAGCTCACGACCGTGATAACTATGGCTACACCTTC.

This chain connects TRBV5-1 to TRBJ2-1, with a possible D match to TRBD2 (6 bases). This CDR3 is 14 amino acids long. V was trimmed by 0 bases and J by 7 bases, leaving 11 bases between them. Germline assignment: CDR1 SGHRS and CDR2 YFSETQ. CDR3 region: CASSLAGSSNEQFF. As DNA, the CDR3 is TGCGCCAGCAGCTTGGCCGGGAGCTCGAATGAGCAGTTCTTC.

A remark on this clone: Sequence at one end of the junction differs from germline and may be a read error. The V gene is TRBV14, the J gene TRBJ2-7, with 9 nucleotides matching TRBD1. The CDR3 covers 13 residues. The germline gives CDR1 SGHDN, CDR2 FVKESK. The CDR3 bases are TGTGCCAGCAGCCAAGGACTAAACAGGGGGCTCTCCTTC. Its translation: CASSQGLNRGLSF.

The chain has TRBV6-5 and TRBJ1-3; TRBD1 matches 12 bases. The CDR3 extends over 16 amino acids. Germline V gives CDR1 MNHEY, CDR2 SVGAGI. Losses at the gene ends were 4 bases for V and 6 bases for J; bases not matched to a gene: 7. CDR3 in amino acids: CASSSPRDRGLNTIYF. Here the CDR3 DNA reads TGTGCCAGCAGTTCTCCCCGGGACAGGGGGCTAAACACCATATATTTT.

The CDR3 loop reads CAWSVPSGNAGELFF. For the CDR3, the DNA is TGTGCCTGGAGTGTCCCTAGCGGGAATGCCGGGGAGCTGTTTTTT. The chain recombines TRBV30 with TRBJ2-2; TRBD2 matches at 9 bases. Germline trimming cut 0 bases from V and 6 bases from J; bases unmatched to any gene: 5. Germline V gene lookup returns CDR1 GTSNPN and CDR2 SVGIG (reference sequence). CDR3 length equals 15 residues.

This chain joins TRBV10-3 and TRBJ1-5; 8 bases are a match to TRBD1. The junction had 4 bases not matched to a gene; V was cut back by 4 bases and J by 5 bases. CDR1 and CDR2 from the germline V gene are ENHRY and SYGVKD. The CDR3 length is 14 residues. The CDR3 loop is CAISVGQGDQPQHF. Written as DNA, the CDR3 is TGTGCCATCAGTGTTGGACAGGGTGATCAGCCCCAGCATTTT.

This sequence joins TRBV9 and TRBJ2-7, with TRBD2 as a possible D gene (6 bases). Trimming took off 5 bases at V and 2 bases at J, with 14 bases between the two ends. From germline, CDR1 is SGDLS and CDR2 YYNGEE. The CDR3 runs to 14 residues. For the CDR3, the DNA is TGTGCCAGCAGTTTAGACACGGGGGCCTACGAGCAGTACTTC. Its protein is CASSLDTGAYEQYF. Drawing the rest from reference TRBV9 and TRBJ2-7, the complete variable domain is DSGVTQTPKHLITATGQRVTLRCSPRSGDLSVYWYQQSLDQGLQFLIQYYNGEERAKGNILERFSAQQFPDLHSELNLSSLELGDSALYFCASSLDTGAYEQYFGPGTRLTVT.

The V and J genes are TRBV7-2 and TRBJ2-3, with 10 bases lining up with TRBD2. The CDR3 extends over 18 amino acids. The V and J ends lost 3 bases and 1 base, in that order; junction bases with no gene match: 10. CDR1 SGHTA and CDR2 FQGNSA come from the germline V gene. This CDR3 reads CASSLTAGGGGGTDTQYF. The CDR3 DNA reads TGTGCCAGCAGCTTGACAGCGGGAGGGGGCGGTGGCACAGATACGCAGTATTTT.

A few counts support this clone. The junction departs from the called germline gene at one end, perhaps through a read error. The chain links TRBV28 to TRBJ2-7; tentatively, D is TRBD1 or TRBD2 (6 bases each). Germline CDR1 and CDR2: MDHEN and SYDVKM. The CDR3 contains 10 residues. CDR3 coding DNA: TGTGCCAGCAGACAAGGGGGGCGCGAGTTC. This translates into CASRQGGREF.

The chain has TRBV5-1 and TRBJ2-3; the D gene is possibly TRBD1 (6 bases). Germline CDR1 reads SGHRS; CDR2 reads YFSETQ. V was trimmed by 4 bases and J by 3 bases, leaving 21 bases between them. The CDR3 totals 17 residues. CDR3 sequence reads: CASSRRAYRESTDTQYF. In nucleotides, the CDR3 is TGCGCCAGCAGCCGAAGGGCTTACAGGGAATCAACAGATACGCAGTATTTT. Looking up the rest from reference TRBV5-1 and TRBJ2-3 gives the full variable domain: KAGVTQTPRYLIKTRGQQVTLSCSPISGHRSVSWYQQTPGQGLQFLFEYFSETQRNKGNFPGRFSGRQFSNSRSEMNVSTLELGDSALYLCASSRRAYRESTDTQYFGPGTRLTVL.

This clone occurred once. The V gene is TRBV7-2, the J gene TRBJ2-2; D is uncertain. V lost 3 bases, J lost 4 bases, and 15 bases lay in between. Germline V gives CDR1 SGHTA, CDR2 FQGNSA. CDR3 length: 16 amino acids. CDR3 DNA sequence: TGTGCCAGCAGCTTCCAGCCCCGTCAGGCCACCGGGGAGCTGTTTTTT. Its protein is CASSFQPRQATGELFF.

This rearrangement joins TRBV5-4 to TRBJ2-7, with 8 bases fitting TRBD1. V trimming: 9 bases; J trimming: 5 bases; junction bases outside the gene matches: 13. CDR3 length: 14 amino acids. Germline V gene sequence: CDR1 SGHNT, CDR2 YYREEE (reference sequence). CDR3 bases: TGTGCCACGACGGACAGGGTAGGGTCTGACGAGCAGTACTTC. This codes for CATTDRVGSDEQYF.

The CDR3 DNA sequence: TGTGCCTGGAGTGGGGGAACTGGTGAAAAACTGTTTTTT. This codes for CAWSGGTGEKLFF. The V and J genes are TRBV30 and TRBJ1-4, with D unclear. The V gene's germline CDR1 is GTSNPN and CDR2 SVGIG (reference sequence). The germline V and J ends were trimmed by 1 base and 7 bases, with 10 bases remaining between them. The CDR3 totals 13 residues.

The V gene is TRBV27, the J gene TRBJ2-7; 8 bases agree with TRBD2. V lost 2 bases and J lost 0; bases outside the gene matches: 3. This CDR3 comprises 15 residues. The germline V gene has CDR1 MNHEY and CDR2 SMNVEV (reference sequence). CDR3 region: CASSLGLAGSYEQYF. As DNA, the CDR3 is TGTGCCAGCAGTTTAGGCCTAGCGGGCTCCTACGAGCAGTACTTC.

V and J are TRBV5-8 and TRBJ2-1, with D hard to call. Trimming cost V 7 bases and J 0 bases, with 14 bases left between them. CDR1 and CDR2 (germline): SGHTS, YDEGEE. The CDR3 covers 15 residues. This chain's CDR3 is CASAARASSYNEQFF. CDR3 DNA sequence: TGTGCCAGCGCGGCAAGGGCCAGCTCCTACAATGAGCAGTTCTTC. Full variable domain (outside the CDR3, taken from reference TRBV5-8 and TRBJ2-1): EAGVTQSPTHLIKTRGQQATLRCSPISGHTSVYWYQQALGLGLQFLLWYDEGEERNRGNFPPRFSGRQFPNYSSELNVNALELEDSALYLCASAARASSYNEQFFGPGTRLTVL.

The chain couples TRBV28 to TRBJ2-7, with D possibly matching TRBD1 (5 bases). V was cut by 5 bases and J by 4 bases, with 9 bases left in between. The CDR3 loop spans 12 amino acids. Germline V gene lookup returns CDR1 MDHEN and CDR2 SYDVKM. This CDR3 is CASSGAWYEQYF. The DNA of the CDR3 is TGTGCCAGCAGTGGGGCTTGGTACGAGCAGTACTTC. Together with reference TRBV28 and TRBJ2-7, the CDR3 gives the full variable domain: DVKVTQSSRYLVKRTGEKVFLECVQDMDHENMFWYRQDPGLGLRLIYFSYDVKMKEKGDIPEGYSVSREKKERFSLILESASTNQTSMYLCASSGAWYEQYFGPGTRLTVT.

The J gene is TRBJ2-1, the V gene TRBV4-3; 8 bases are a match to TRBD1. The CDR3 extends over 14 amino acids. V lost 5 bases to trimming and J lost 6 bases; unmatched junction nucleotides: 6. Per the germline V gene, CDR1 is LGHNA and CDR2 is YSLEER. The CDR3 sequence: CASSLDRVPNEQFF. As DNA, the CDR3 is TGCGCCAGCAGCTTGGACAGGGTCCCCAATGAGCAGTTCTTC.

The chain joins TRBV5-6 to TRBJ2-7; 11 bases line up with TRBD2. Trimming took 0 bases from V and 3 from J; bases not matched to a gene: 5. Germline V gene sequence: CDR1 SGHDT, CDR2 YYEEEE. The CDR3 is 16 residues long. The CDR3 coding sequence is TGTGCCAGCAGCTTGGGGGGACTAGCGGACTACTACGAGCAGTACTTC. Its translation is CASSLGGLADYYEQYF.

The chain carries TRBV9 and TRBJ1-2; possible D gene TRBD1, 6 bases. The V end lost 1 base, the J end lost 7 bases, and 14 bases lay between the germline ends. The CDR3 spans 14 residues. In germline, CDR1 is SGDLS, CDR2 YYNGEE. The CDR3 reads CASSVSNRDGGYTF. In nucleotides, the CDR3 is TGTGCCAGCAGCGTATCTAACAGGGACGGTGGCTACACCTTC.

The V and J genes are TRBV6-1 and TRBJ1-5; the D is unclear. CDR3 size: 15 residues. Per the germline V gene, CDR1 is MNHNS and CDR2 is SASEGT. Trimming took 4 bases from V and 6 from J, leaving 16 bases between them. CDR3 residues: CASSGREGSVQPQHF. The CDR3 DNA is TGTGCCAGCAGTGGGCGGGAGGGATCGGTTCAGCCCCAGCATTTT.

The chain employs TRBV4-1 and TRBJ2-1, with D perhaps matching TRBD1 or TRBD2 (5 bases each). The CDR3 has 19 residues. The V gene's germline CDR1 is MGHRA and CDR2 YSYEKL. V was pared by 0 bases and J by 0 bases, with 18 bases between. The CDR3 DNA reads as TGCGCCAGCAGCCAAGATCTTCGGGCTGGGGGATTCTCCTACAATGAGCAGTTCTTC. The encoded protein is CASSQDLRAGGFSYNEQFF.

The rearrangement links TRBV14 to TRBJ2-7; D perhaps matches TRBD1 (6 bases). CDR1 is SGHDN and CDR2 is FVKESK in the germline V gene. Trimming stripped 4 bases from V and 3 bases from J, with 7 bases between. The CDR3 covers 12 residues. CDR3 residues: CASSRDNYEQYF. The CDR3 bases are TGTGCCAGCAGCCGGGACAACTACGAGCAGTACTTC.

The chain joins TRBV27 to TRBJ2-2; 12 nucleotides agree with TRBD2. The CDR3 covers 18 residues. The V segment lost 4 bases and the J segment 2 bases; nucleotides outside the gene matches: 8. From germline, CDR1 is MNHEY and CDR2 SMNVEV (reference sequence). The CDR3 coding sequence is TGTGCCAGCAGTTGGCGACTAGCGGGAGATGGTAACACCGGGGAGCTGTTTTTT. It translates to CASSWRLAGDGNTGELFF.